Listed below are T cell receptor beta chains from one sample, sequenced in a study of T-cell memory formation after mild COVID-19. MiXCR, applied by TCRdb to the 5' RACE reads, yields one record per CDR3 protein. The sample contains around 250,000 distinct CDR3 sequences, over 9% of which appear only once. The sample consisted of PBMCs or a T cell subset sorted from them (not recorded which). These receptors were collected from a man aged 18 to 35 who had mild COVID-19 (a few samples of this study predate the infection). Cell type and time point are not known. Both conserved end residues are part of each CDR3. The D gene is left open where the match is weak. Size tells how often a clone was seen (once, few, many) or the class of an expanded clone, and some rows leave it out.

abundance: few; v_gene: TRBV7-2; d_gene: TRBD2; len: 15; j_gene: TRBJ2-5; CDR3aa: CASSLVEGAGGTQYF; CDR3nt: TGTGCCAGCAGCTTAGTGGAGGGAGCGGGGGGGACCCAGTACTTC
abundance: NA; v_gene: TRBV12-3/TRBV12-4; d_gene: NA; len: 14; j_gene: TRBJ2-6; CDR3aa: CASSQEGRANVLTF; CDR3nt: TGTGCCAGCAGTCAAGAGGGACGGGCGAACGTCCTGACTTTC
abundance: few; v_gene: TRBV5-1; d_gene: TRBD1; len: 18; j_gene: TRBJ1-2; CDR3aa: CATRLSGQGLSEGYGYTF; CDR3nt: TGCGCCACCCGTCTCTCCGGACAGGGACTTTCAGAAGGCTATGGCTACACCTTC
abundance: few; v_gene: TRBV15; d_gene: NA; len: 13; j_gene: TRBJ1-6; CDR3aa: CATRSQVNSPLHF; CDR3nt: TGTGCCACCCGGTCACAGGTTAATTCACCCCTCCACTTT
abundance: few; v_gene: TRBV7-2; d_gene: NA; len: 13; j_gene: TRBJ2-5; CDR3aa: CASSFGYQETQYF; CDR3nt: TGTGCCAGCAGCTTTGGGTACCAAGAGACCCAGTACTTC
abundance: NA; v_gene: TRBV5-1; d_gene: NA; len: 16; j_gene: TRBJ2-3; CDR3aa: CASSLGQDLIFDTQYF; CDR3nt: TGCGCCAGCAGCTTGGGGCAGGATTTGATATTCGATACGCAGTATTTT
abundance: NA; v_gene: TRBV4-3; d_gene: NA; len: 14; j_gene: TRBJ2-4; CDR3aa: CASSQVREYGIQYF; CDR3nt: TGCGCCAGCAGCCAAGTCAGGGAGTACGGCATTCAGTACTTC
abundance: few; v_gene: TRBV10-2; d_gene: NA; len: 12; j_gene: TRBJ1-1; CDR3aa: CASRTENTEAFF; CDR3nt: TGCGCCAGCAGGACAGAGAACACTGAAGCTTTCTTT
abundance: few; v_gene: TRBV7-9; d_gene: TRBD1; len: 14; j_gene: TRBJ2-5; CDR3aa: CASTLWQGAETQYF; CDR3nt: TGTGCCAGCACCCTCTGGCAGGGGGCAGAGACCCAGTACTTC
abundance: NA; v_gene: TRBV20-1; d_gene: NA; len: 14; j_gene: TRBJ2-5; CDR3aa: CSARSASTRVAQYF; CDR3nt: TGCAGTGCTAGGTCGGCCAGCACCAGGGTGGCCCAGTACTTC
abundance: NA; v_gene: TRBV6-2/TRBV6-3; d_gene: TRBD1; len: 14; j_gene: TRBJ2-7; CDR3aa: CASGNRGYPYEQYF; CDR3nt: TGTGCCAGCGGGAACAGGGGTTACCCCTACGAGCAGTACTTC
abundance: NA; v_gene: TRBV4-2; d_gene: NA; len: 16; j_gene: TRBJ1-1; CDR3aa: CASSPASAGWDTEAFF; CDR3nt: TGTGCCAGCAGCCCGGCTTCAGCGGGGTGGGACACTGAAGCTTTCTTT